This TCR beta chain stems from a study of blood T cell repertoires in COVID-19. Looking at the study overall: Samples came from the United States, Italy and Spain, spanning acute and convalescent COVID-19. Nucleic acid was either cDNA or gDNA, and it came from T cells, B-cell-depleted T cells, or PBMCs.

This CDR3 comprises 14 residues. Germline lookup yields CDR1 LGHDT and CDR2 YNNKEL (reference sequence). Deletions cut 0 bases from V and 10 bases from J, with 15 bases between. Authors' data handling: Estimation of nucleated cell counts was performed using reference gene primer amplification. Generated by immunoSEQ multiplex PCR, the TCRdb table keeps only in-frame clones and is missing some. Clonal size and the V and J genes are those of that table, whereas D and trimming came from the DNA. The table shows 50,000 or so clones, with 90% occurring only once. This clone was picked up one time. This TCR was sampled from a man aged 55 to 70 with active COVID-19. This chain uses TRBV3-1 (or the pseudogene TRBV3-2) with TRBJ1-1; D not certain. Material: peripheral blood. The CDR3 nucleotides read TGTGCCAGCAGCCAAGATTGGAGCGGCCGGAGAGCTTTCTTT. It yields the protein CASSQDWSGRRAFF.